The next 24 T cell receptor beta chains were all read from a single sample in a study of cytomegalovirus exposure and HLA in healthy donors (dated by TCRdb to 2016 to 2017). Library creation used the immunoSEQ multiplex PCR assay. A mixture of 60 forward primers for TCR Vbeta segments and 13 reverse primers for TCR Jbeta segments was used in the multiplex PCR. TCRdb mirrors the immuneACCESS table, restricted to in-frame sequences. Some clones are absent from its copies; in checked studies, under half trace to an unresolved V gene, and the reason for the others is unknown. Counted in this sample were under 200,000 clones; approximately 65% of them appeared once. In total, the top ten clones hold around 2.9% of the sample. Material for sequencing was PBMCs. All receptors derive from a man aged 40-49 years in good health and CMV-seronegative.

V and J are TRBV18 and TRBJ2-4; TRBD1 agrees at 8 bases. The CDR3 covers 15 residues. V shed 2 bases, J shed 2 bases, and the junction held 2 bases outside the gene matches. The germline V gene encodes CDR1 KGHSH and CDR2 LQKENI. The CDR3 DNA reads TGTGCCAGCTCACCAACAGGGGGGACCAAAAACATTCAGTACTTC. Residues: CASSPTGGTKNIQYF.

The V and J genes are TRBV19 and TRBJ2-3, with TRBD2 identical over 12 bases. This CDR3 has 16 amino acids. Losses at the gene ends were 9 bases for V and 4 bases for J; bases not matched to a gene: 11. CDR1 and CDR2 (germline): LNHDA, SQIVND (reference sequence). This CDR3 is CASAPGLAGGADTQYF. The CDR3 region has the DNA TGTGCCAGCGCCCCCGGGCTAGCGGGGGGGGCAGATACGCAGTATTTT.

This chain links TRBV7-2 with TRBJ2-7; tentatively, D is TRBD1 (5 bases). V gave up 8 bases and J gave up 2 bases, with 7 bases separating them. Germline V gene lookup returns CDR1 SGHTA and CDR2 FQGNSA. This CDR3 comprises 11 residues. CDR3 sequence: CASQGPYEQYF. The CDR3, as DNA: TGTGCCAGCCAGGGTCCCTACGAGCAGTACTTC.

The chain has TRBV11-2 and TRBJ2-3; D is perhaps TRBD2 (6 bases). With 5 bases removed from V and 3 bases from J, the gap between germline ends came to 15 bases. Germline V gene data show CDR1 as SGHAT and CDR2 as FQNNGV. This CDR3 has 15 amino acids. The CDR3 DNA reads TGTGCCAGCAGCCCCCCGCTGGGGGGAACAGATACGCAGTATTTT. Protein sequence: CASSPPLGGTDTQYF. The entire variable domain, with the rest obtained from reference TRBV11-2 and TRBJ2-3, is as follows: EAGVAQSPRYKIIEKRQSVAFWCNPISGHATLYWYQQILGQGPKLLIQFQNNGVVDDSQLPKDRFSAERLKGVDSTLKIQPAKLEDSAVYLCASSPPLGGTDTQYFGPGTRLTVL.

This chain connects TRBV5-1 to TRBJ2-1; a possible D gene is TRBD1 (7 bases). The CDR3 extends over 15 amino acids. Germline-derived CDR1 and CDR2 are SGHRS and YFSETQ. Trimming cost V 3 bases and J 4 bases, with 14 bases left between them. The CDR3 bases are TGCGCCAGCAGCTCGACAGGGACTCCATACAATGAGCAGTTCTTC. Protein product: CASSSTGTPYNEQFF.

The CDR3 DNA reads as TGTGCCAGCCAACGTTCGGTCGTCGAAAAACTGTTTTTT. This encodes CASQRSVVEKLFF. The rearrangement joins TRBV7-9 to TRBJ1-4; D ambiguous. The CDR3 consists of 13 residues. The germline V gene has CDR1 SEHNR and CDR2 FQNEAQ (reference sequence). V lost 8 bases and J lost 8, with 15 bases in between. The variable domain in full, completed from reference TRBV7-9 and TRBJ1-4, reads DTGVSQNPRHKITKRGQNVTFRCDPISEHNRLYWYRQTLGQGPEFLTYFQNEAQLEKSRLLSDRFSAERPKGSFSTLEIQRTEQGDSAMYLCASQRSVVEKLFFGSGTQLSVL.

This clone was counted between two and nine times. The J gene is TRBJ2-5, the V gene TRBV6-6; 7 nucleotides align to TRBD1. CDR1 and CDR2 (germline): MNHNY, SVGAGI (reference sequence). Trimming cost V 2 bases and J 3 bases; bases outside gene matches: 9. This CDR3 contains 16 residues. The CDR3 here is CASSYPTGRWKETQYF. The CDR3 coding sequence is TGTGCCAGCAGTTACCCGACAGGGCGGTGGAAAGAGACCCAGTACTTC.

CDR3 in DNA: TGTGCCAGCAAGGCGGGACTAGCATCCTACGAGCAGTACTTC. It specifies CASKAGLASYEQYF. This chain joins TRBV2 and TRBJ2-7, with 9 bases identical to TRBD2. CDR3 length equals 14 residues. Germline assignment: CDR1 SNHLY and CDR2 FYNNEI. Trimming removed 7 bases from V and 1 base from J; junction bases left unmatched: 5. Full variable domain (outside the CDR3, taken from reference TRBV2 and TRBJ2-7): EPEVTQTPSHQVTQMGQEVILRCVPISNHLYFYWYRQILGQKVEFLVSFYNNEISEKSEIFDDQFSVERPDGSNFTLKIRSTKLEDSAMYFCASKAGLASYEQYFGPGTRLTVT.

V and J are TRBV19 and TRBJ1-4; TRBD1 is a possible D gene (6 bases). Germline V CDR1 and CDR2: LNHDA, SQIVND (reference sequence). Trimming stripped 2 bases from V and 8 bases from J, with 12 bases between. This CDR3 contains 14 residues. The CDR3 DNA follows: TGTGCCAGTAGTATACGGGGGGCGCGGGAAAAACTGTTTTTT. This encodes CASSIRGAREKLFF.

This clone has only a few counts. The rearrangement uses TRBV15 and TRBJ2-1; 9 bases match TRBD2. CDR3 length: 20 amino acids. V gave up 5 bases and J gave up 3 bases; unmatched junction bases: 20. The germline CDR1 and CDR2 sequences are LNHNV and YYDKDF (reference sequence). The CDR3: CATSSGIGRGGRKGYNEQFF. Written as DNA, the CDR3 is TGTGCCACCAGCTCAGGTATAGGGCGGGGGGGCCGGAAGGGCTACAATGAGCAGTTCTTC.

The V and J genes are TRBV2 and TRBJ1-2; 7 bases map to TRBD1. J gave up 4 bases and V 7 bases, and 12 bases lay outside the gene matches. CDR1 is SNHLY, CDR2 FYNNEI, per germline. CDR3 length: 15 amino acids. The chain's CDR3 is CASIQTAGQLYGYTF. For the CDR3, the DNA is TGTGCCAGCATCCAGACTGCGGGACAGCTCTATGGCTACACCTTC.

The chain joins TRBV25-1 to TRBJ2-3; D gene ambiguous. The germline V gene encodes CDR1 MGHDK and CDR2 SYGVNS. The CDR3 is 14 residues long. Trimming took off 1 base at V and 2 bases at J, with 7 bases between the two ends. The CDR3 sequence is CASSESGYTDTQYF. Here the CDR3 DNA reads TGTGCCAGCAGTGAATCGGGTTACACAGATACGCAGTATTTT.

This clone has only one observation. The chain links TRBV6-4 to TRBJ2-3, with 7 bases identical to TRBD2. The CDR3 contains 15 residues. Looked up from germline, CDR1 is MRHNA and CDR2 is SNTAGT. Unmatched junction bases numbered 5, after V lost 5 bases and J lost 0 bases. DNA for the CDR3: TGTGCCAGCAGTCCGAGCGGGACCAGCACAGATACGCAGTATTTT. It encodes CASSPSGTSTDTQYF.

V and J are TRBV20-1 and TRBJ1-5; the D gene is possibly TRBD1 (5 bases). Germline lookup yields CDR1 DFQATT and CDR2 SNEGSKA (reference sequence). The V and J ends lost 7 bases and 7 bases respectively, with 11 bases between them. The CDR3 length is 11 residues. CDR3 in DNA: TGCAGTGACAGGTTAAAACAGCCCCAGCATTTT. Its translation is CSDRLKQPQHF.

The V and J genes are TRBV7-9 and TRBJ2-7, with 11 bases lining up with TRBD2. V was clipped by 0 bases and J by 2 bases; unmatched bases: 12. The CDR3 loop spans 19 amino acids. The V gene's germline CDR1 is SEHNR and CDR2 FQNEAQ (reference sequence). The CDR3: CASSLAGLAGGRSPYEQYF. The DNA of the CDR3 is TGTGCCAGCAGCTTAGCGGGGCTAGCGGGGGGCCGGAGCCCCTACGAGCAGTACTTC.

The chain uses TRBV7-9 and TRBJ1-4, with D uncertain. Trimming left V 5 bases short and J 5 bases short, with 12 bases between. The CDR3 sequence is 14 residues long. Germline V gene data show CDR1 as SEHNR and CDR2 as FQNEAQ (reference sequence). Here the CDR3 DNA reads TGTGCCAGCAGCCCACGGGGTGGGAATGAAAAACTGTTTTTT. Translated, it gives CASSPRGGNEKLFF.

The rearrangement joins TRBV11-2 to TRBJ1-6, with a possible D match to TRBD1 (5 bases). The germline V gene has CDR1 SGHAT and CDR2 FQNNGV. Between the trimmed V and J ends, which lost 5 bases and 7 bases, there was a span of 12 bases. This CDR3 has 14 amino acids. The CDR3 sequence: CASSQIYRNSPLHF. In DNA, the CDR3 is TGTGCCAGCAGCCAGATTTACAGGAATTCACCCCTCCACTTT.

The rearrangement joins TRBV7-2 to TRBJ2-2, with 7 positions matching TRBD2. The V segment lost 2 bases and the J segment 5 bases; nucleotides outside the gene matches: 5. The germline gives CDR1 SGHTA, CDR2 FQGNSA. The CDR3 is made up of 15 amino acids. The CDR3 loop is CASSLIRGGTGELFF. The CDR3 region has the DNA TGTGCCAGCAGCTTAATAAGGGGAGGGACCGGGGAGCTGTTTTTT.

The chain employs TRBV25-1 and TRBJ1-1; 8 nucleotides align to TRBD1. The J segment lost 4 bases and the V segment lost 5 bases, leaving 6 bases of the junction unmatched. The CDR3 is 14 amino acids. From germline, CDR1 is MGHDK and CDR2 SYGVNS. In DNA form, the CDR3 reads TGTGCCAGCAGTATACAGGGGGGAATCACTGAAGCTTTCTTT. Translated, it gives CASSIQGGITEAFF.

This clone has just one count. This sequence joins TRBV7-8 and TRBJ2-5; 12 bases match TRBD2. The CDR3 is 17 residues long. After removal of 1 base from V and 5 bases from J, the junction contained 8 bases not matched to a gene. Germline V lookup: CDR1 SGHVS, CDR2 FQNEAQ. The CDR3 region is CASSLESSSGRGETQYF. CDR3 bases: TGTGCCAGCAGCTTAGAATCGTCTAGCGGGAGGGGGGAGACCCAGTACTTC.

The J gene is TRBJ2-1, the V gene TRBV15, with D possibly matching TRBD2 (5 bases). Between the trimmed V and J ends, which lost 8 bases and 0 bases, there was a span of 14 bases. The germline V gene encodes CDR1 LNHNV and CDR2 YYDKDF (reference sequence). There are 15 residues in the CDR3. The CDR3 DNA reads TGTGCCACCGGTTTGAGCGGAGGCTCCTACAATGAGCAGTTCTTC. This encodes CATGLSGGSYNEQFF.

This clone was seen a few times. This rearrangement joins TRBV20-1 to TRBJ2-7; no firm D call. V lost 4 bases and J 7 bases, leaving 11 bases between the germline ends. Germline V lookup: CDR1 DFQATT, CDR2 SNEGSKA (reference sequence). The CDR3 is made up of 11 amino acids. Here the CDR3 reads CSAISREEQYF. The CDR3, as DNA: TGCAGTGCTATTAGCAGAGAGGAGCAGTACTTC.

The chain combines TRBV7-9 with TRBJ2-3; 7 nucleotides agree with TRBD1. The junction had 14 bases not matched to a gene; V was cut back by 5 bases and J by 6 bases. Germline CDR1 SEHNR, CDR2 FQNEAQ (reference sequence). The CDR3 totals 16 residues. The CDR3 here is CASSRDRETSNDTQYF. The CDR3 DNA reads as TGTGCCAGCAGCCGAGACAGGGAGACATCCAATGATACGCAGTATTTT.

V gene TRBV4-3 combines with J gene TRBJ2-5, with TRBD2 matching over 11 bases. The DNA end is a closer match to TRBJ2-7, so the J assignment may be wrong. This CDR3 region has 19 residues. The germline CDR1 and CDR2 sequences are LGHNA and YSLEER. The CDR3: CASSQAPPTSGSIVHEQYF. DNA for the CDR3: TGCGCCAGCAGCCAAGCTCCTCCTACTAGCGGGAGTATCGTGCACGAGCAGTACTTC.